This T cell receptor (beta chain) derives from a study of blood T cell repertoires in COVID-19. CDR1 SGHTA and CDR2 FQGTGA come from the germline V gene. J gave up 9 bases and V 4 bases, and 7 bases lay outside the gene matches. The CDR3 has 15 amino acids. The assay was immunoSEQ multiplex PCR, and TCRdb's table has in-frame clones only and misses some. Of hundreds of thousands of clones in the sample, about four fifths were seen once. This clone was counted only a few times. It was within 2 weeks before study entry that exposed participants met a COVID-19 case. This sequence joins TRBV7-3 and TRBJ2-1; 12 bases map to TRBD2. The sample taken for sequencing was PBMCs or T cells enriched from blood (not recorded which). The sequence derives from a man aged 35 to 55 who had been exposed to COVID-19. In nucleotides, the CDR3 is TGTGCCAGCAGCTCTCTAGCGGGAGGGCCGGGTGAGCAGTTCTTC. It encodes CASSSLAGGPGEQFF.